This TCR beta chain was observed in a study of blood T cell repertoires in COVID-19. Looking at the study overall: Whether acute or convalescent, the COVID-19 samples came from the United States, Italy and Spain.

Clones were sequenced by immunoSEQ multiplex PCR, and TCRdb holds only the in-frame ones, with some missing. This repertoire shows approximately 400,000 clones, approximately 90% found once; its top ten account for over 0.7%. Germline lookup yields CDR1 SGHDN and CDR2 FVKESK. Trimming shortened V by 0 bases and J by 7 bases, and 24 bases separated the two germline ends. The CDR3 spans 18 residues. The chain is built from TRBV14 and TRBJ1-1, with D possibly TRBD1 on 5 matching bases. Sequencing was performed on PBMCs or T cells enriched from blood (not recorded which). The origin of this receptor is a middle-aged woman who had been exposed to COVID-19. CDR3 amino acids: CASSQDSPFGREVDEAFF. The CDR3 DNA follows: TGTGCCAGCAGCCAAGATTCCCCTTTCGGCAGGGAGGTGGATGAAGCTTTCTTT.